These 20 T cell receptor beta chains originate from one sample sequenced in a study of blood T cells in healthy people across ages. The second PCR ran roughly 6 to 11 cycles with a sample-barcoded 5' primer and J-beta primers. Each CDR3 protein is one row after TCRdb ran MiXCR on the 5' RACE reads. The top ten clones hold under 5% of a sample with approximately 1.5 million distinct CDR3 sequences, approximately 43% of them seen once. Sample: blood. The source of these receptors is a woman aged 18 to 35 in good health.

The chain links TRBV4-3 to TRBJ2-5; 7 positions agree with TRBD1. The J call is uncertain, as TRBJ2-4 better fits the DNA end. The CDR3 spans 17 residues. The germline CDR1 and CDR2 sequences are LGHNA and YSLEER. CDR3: CASGLKTGVTHGNIQYF. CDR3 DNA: TGCGCCAGCGGCCTCAAAACAGGGGTGACCCATGGAAACATTCAGTACTTC.

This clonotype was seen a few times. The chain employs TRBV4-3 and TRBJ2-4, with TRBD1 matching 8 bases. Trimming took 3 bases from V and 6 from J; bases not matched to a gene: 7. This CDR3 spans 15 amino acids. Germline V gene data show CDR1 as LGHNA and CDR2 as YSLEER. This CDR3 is CASSHGTGGRNIQYF. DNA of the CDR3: TGCGCCAGCAGCCATGGGACAGGTGGGAGAAACATTCAGTACTTC.

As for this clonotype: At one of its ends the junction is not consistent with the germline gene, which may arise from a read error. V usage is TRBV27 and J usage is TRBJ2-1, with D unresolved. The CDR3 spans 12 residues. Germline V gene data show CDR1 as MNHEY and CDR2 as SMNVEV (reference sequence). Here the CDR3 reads CANSLSRLEQFF. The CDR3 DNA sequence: TGTGCCAACAGTTTATCCCGGCTTGAGCAGTTCTTC.

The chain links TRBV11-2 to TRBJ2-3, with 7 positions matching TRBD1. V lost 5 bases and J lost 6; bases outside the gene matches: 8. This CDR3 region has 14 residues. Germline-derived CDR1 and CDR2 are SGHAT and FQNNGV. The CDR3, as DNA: TGTGCCAGCAGCCACAACAGGGGTGGGGATACGCAGTATTTT. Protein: CASSHNRGGDTQYF.

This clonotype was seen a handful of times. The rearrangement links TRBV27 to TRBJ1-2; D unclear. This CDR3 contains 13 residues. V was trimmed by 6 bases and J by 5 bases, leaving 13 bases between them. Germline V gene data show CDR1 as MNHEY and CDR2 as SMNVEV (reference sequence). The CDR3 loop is CASSRSLGYGYTF. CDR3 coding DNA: TGTGCCAGCAGCCGGTCGCTTGGGTATGGCTACACCTTC.

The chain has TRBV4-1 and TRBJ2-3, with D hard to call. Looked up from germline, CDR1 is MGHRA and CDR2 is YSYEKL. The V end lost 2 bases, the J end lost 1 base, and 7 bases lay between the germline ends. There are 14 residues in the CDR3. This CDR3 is CASSQLHRTDTQYF. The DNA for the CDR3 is TGCGCCAGCAGCCAATTACACCGCACAGATACGCAGTATTTT.

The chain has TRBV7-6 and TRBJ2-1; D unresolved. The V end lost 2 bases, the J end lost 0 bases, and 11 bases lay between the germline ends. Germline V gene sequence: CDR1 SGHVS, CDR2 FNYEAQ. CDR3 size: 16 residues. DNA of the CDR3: TGTGCCAGCAGCTTATGGAGCACAGACTCCTACAATGAGCAGTTCTTC. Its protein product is CASSLWSTDSYNEQFF.

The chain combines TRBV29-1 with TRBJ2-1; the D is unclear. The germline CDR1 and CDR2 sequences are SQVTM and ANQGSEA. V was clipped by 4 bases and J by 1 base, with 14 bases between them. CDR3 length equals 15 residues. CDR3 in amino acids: CSVASQPKSYNEQFF. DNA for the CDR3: TGCAGCGTTGCTAGTCAGCCTAAGTCCTACAATGAGCAGTTCTTC.

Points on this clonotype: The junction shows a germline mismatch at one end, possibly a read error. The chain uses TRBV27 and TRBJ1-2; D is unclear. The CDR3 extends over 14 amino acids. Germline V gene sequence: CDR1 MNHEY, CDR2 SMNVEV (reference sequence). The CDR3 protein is CASSLSVGGYGHTF. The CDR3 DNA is TGTGCCAGCAGTTTATCTGTCGGAGGCTATGGCCACACCTTC.

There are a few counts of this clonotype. This CDR3 reads CASSREGHHNEQFF. The CDR3, as DNA: TGTGCCAGCAGTCGAGAGGGACACCACAATGAGCAGTTCTTC. The chain is built from TRBV12-3 or TRBV12-4 and TRBJ2-1; D may be TRBD1 (6 bases). The CDR3 totals 14 residues. The V end was cut by 5 bases, the J end by 5 bases, with 13 bases between.

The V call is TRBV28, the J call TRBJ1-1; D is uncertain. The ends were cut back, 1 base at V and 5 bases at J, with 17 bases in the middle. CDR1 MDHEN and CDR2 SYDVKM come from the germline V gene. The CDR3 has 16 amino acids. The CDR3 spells CASSLSLGVGRTEAFF. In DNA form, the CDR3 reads TGTGCCAGCAGTTTATCGCTCGGGGTGGGGAGAACTGAAGCTTTCTTT.

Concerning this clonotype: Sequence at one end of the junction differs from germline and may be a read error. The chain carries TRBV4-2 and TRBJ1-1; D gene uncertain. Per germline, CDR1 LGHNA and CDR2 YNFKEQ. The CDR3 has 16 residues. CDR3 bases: TGTACCAGCAGCCAAGATTCAGGTCAGCCGAACACTGAAGCTTTCTTT. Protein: CTSSQDSGQPNTEAFF.

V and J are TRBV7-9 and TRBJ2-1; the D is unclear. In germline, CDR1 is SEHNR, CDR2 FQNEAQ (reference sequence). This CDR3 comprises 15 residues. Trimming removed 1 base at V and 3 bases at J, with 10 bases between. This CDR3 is CASSLVGPRYNEQFF. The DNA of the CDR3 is TGTGCCAGCAGCTTAGTAGGTCCACGCTACAATGAGCAGTTCTTC.

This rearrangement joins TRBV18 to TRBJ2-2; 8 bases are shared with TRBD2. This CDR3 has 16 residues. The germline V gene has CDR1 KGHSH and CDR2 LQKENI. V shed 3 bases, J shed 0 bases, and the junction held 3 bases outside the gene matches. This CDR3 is CASSPIAGTNTGELFF. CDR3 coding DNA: TGTGCCAGCTCACCCATAGCGGGAACGAACACCGGGGAGCTGTTTTTT.

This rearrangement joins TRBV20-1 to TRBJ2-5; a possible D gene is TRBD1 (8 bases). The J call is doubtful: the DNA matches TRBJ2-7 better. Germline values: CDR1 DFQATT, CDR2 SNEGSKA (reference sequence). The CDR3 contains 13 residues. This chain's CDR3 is CSVRTGTTYEQYF. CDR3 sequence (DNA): TGCAGTGTTCGGACAGGGACTACTTACGAGCAGTACTTC.

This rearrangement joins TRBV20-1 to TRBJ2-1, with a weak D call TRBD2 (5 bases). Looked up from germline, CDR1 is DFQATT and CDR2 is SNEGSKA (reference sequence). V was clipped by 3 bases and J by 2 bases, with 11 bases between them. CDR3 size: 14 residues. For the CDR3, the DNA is TGCAGTGCTAGCGTGGGAGAGGCCTACAATGAGCAGTTCTTC. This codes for CSASVGEAYNEQFF.

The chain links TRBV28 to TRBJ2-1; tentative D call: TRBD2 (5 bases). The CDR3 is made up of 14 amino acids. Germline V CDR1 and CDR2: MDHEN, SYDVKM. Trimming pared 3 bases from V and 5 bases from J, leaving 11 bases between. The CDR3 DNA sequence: TGTGCCAGCAGTTTTCGGGGTGCTGACAATGAGCAGTTCTTC. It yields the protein CASSFRGADNEQFF.

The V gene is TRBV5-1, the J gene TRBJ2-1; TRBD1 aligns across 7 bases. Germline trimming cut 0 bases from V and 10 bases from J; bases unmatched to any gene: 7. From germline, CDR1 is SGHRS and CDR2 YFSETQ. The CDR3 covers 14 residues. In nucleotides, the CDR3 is TGCGCCAGCAGCTTGGCGCGCCGGGACAGCGAGCAGTTCTTC. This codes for CASSLARRDSEQFF.

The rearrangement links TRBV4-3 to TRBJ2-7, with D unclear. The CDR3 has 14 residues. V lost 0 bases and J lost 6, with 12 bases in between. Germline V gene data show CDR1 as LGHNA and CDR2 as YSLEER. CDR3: CASSQDITAGEQYF. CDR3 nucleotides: TGCGCCAGCAGCCAAGATATAACAGCTGGCGAGCAGTACTTC.

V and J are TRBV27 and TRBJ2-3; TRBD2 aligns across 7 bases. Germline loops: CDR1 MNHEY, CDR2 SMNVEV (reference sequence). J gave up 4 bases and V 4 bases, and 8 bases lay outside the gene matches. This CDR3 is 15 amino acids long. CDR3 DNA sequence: TGTGCCAGCAGTTCCAGACTAGCTACAGCAGATACGCAGTATTTT. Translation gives CASSSRLATADTQYF.